Listed here are 17 T cell receptor beta chains from one sample, sequenced in a study of HIV-infected patients and healthy controls. Alpha and beta constant-region primers primed reverse transcription of around 500 ng RNA. Using multiplexing indices, alpha and beta chain libraries were generated apart by chain-specific third strand synthesis. TCRdb fed the 5' RACE reads into MiXCR, producing one record per CDR3 protein. The sample carries some 20,000 distinct CDR3 sequences, 9.5% to 15% recorded once. The repertoire came from unfractionated whole blood and reflected all unsorted peripheral T cells. Sequenced sample: blood. All receptors derive from an adult in good health.

This clonotype was observed at least ten times. V gene TRBV7-2 combines with J gene TRBJ1-5; no clear D. CDR1 and CDR2 (germline): SGHTA, FQGNSA. The CDR3 has 15 amino acids. Trimming stripped 1 base from V and 5 bases from J, with 12 bases between. This CDR3 is CASSLVAWGHQPQHF. CDR3 nucleotides: TGTGCCAGCAGCTTAGTAGCTTGGGGTCATCAGCCCCAGCATTTT. Full variable domain (missing parts from reference TRBV7-2 and TRBJ1-5): GAGVSQSPSNKVTEKGKDVELRCDPISGHTALYWYRQSLGQGLEFLIYFQGNSAPDKSGLPSDRFSAERTGGSVSTLTIQRTQQEDSAVYLCASSLVAWGHQPQHFGDGTRLSIL.

The chain combines TRBV12-3 or TRBV12-4 with TRBJ1-1; D is ambiguous. CDR3 size: 16 residues. With 5 bases removed from V and 0 bases from J, the gap between germline ends came to 16 bases. The CDR3 spells CASSPQVGRLNTEAFF. The CDR3 DNA reads as TGTGCCAGCAGTCCCCAAGTTGGCCGACTGAACACTGAAGCTTTCTTT.

This clonotype was seen repeatedly, ten times or more. The chain joins TRBV5-6 to TRBJ2-2; the match to TRBD1 covers 7 bases. CDR1 and CDR2 (germline): SGHDT, YYEEEE. The CDR3 length is 13 residues. V lost 5 bases, J lost 5 bases, and 3 bases stayed unmatched. The CDR3 DNA follows: TGTGCCAGCAGTTACAGGGGAACCGGGGAGCTGTTTTTT. It yields the protein CASSYRGTGELFF.

This clonotype was observed at least ten times. V gene TRBV12-3 or TRBV12-4 combines with J gene TRBJ2-1, with 13 bases that match TRBD2. The V gene end was trimmed by 4 bases and the J gene end by 9 bases; junction bases not matched to a gene: 6. The CDR3 length is 15 residues. CDR3 in DNA: TGTGCCAGCAGTTCACTAGCGGGGGGGCCGGCTGAGCAGTTCTTC. This encodes CASSSLAGGPAEQFF.

This clonotype appeared many times. The chain combines TRBV6-2 or TRBV6-3 with TRBJ1-1; the D gene is possibly TRBD1 (5 bases). V dropped 2 bases and J dropped 6 bases, with 16 bases sitting between them. This CDR3 is built from 15 residues. Germline CDR1 and CDR2: MNHEY and SVGEGT. CDR3 loop: CASSYETGSSAEAFF. CDR3 nucleotide sequence: TGTGCCAGCAGTTACGAAACAGGAAGCAGCGCTGAAGCTTTCTTT.

There are many counts of this clonotype. V and J are TRBV10-3 and TRBJ1-6; no reliable D call. V lost 7 bases and J 10 bases, leaving 11 bases between the germline ends. CDR3 length: 12 amino acids. Germline CDR1 is ENHRY and CDR2 is SYGVKD. The CDR3 DNA reads as TGTGCCATCACCGATTTCGGATCACCCCTCCACTTT. Translated, it gives CAITDFGSPLHF.

This clonotype has more than one count but fewer than ten. The chain has TRBV19 and TRBJ2-7; D is possibly TRBD1 (6 bases). V gave up 0 bases and J gave up 2 bases, with 11 bases separating them. The CDR3 runs 15 residues. The germline CDR1 and CDR2 sequences are LNHDA and SQIVND (reference sequence). CDR3: CASSIDLTGPYEQYF. DNA of the CDR3: TGTGCCAGTAGTATAGATCTCACAGGGCCCTACGAGCAGTACTTC.

Within the sample, this clonotype is medium-sized (0.01 to 0.1%). V gene TRBV5-1 combines with J gene TRBJ2-5; D is perhaps TRBD2 (6 bases). Trimming took 1 base from V and 5 from J, leaving 12 bases between them. Germline values: CDR1 SGHRS, CDR2 YFSETQ. The CDR3 consists of 14 residues. The CDR3 loop is CASSLIEAGETQYF. The CDR3, as DNA: TGCGCCAGCAGCTTGATCGAGGCGGGGGAGACCCAGTACTTC.

The rearrangement joins TRBV12-3 or TRBV12-4 to TRBJ2-7; D might be TRBD1 or TRBD2, each matching 5 bases. Deletions cut 3 bases from V and 2 bases from J, with 11 bases between. The CDR3 spans 14 residues. The CDR3 loop is CASSFDPGPYEQYF. For the CDR3, the DNA is TGTGCCAGCAGTTTCGACCCGGGACCCTACGAGCAGTACTTC.

This clonotype was observed at least ten times. The chain carries TRBV19 and TRBJ2-3; TRBD2 is a possible D gene (5 bases). Germline V gene lookup returns CDR1 LNHDA and CDR2 SQIVND (reference sequence). The CDR3 sequence is 15 residues long. V gave up 3 bases and J gave up 0 bases, with 10 bases separating them. CDR3 DNA sequence: TGTGCCAGTAGTATCGGACTTTCTAGCACAGATACGCAGTATTTT. It specifies CASSIGLSSTDTQYF.

In its sample, this clonotype was seen a few times. The chain carries TRBV12-3 or TRBV12-4 and TRBJ1-5; 9 positions agree with TRBD1. This CDR3 region has 15 residues. The V and J ends lost 5 bases and 2 bases, in that order; junction bases with no gene match: 4. In DNA form, the CDR3 reads TGTGCCAGCAGTCAAAGGACAGGGGGCAATCAGCCCCAGCATTTT. Translated, it gives CASSQRTGGNQPQHF.

This clonotype was recorded at least ten times. J is TRBJ1-1 and V is TRBV7-9; the D gene is possibly TRBD1 (5 bases). The CDR3 has 11 amino acids. From germline, CDR1 is SEHNR and CDR2 FQNEAQ (reference sequence). V lost 6 bases and J 8 bases, leaving 10 bases between the germline ends. This chain's CDR3 is CASSPEGEAFF. DNA for the CDR3: TGTGCCAGCAGTCCTGAGGGGGAAGCTTTCTTT.

As regards this clonotype: This may stem from a read error, because a much larger clone lies one nucleotide away. The DNA is omitted, as the CDR3 cannot be located on it reliably, and the CDR3 follows TCRdb's listing. The CDR3 spells CSVDVGGGTESFF. J is TRBJ1-1 and V is TRBV29-1. The CDR3 sequence runs 13 residues, both termini included. Germline-derived CDR1 and CDR2 are SQVTM and ANQGSEA.

This clonotype was found a few times. This rearrangement joins TRBV7-2 to TRBJ2-7; D is uncertain. CDR1 is SGHTA, CDR2 FQGNSA, per germline. The CDR3 is 12 residues long. V was trimmed by 4 bases and J by 2 bases, leaving 6 bases between them. This CDR3 reads CASSSPTYEQYF. The CDR3 DNA reads TGTGCCAGCAGCTCCCCCACCTACGAGCAGTACTTC.

This clonotype was observed many times. The V call is TRBV14, the J call TRBJ1-2, with D maybe TRBD1 (5 bases). V shed 1 base and J shed 8 bases, with 11 bases lying between them. This CDR3 is built from 13 residues. Germline lookup yields CDR1 SGHDN and CDR2 FVKESK. CDR3 DNA: TGTGCCAGCAGCCAAGCCAGGGCACAGGGCTACACCTTC. It is translated as CASSQARAQGYTF.

Only a few counts were recorded for this clonotype. The V and J genes are TRBV7-9 and TRBJ2-7; D not resolved. V gave up 5 bases and J gave up 7 bases, with 12 bases separating them. The length of the CDR3 is 12 residues. The germline V gene encodes CDR1 SEHNR and CDR2 FQNEAQ (reference sequence). This chain's CDR3 is CASSTYDREQYF. The CDR3 DNA reads as TGTGCCAGCAGCACGTACGACCGGGAGCAGTACTTC.

This clonotype was seen many times. The V gene is TRBV4-2, the J gene TRBJ2-1; D call uncertain. The ends were cut back, 3 bases at V and 8 bases at J, with 14 bases in the middle. Germline V gives CDR1 LGHNA, CDR2 YNFKEQ. The CDR3 is 14 residues long. CDR3 sequence: CASSHLNLLDEQFF. For the CDR3, the DNA is TGTGCCAGCAGCCACCTTAACCTCCTGGATGAGCAGTTCTTC.